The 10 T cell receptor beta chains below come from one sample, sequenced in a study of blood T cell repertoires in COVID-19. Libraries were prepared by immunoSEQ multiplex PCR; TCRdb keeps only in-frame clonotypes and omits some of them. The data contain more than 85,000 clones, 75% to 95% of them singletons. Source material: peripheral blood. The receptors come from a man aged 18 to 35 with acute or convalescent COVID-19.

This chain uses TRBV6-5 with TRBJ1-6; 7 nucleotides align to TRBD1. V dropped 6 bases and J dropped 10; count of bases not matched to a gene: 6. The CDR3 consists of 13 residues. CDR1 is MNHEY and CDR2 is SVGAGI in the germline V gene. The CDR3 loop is CASRIQGFSPLHF. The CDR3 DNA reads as TGTGCCAGCAGGATACAGGGGTTCTCACCCCTCCACTTT.

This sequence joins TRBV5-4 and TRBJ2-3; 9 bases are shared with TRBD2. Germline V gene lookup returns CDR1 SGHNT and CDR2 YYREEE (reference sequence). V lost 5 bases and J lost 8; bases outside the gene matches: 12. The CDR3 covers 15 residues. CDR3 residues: CASRTGLASPPTQYF. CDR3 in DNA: TGTGCCAGCAGAACGGGACTAGCATCCCCCCCTACGCAGTATTTT.

The CDR3 nucleotides are TGTGCCAGCAGGAGGTCGTCCGATGGCTACACCTTC. Translated: CASRRSSDGYTF. The chain carries TRBV2 and TRBJ1-2; no clear D. V lost 6 bases, J lost 6 bases, and 11 bases lay in between. Germline lookup yields CDR1 SNHLY and CDR2 FYNNEI. The CDR3 is 12 amino acids. The full variable domain, completed using reference TRBV2 and TRBJ1-2, is EPEVTQTPSHQVTQMGQEVILRCVPISNHLYFYWYRQILGQKVEFLVSFYNNEISEKSEIFDDQFSVERPDGSNFTLKIRSTKLEDSAMYFCASRRSSDGYTFGSGTRLTVV.

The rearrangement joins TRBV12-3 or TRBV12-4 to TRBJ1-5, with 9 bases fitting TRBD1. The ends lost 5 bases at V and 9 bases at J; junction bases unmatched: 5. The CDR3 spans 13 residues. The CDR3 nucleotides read TGTGCCAGCAGTCGGGGACAGGGTCGGCCCCAGCATTTT. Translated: CASSRGQGRPQHF.

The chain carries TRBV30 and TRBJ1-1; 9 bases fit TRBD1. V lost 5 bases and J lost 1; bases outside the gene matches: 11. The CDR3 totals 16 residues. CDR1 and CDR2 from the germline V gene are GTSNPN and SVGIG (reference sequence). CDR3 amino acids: CAWDRPGQGKNTEAFF. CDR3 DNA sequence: TGTGCCTGGGACCGACCCGGACAGGGGAAGAACACTGAAGCTTTCTTT.

Written as DNA, the CDR3 is TGTGCCAGCAGTGATCACAGGATGAACACTGAAGCTTTCTTT. This encodes CASSDHRMNTEAFF. The chain has TRBV25-1 and TRBJ1-1; TRBD1 is a possible D gene (5 bases). This CDR3 has 14 residues. Germline V gene lookup returns CDR1 MGHDK and CDR2 SYGVNS. V lost 3 bases and J lost 0, with 8 bases in between.

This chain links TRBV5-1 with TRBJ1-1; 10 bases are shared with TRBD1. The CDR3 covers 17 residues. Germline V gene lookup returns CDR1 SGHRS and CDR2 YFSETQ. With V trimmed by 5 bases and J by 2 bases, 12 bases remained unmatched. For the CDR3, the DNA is TGCGCCAGCAGGCAGACCGGGACAGGGGTAGGTAACACTGAAGCTTTCTTT. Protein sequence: CASRQTGTGVGNTEAFF.

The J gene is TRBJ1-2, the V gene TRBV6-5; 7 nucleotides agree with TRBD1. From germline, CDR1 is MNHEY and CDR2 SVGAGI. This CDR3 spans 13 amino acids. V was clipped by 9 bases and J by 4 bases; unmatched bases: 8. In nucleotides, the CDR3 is TGTGCCAGTGGACAGGCCCATTTCTATGGCTACACCTTC. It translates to CASGQAHFYGYTF.

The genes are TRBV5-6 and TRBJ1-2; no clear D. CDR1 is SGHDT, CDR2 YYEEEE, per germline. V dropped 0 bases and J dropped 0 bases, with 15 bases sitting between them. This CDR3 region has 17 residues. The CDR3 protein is CASSLVGEPGTNYGYTF. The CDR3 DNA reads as TGTGCCAGCAGCTTGGTTGGAGAGCCGGGAACTAACTATGGCTACACCTTC.

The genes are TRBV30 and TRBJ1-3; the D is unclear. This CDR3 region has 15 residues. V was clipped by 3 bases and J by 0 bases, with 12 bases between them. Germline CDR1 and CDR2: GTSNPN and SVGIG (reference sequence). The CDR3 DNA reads TGTGCCTGGAGAGGTGCGGCCCGCTCTGGAAACACCATATATTTT. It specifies CAWRGAARSGNTIYF.